This T cell receptor beta chain is drawn from a study of blood T cells in healthy people across ages. Study-wide results and limits: Unsorted PBMCs prevented conclusive naive versus antigen-experienced comparison. There was a strong correlation between TCR beta diversity and naive T cell percentage.

Healthy Caucasians from Russia aged about 6 to 90 served as donors. Details on this clonotype: Its antigen is currently unknown.

Sample-barcoded 5' priming and a J-beta primer mix drove a second PCR of about 6 to 12 cycles. TCRdb ran MiXCR on the 5' RACE reads and lists one entry per CDR3 protein. Seen here are 600,000 to 800,000 distinct CDR3 sequences, about 21% observed once, and the top ten hold 3.5% to 4%. Germline assignment: CDR1 WNHNN and CDR2 SYGVQD (reference sequence). Trimming removed 3 bases from V and 4 bases from J, with 7 bases in between. The CDR3 runs to 13 residues. The rearrangement joins TRBV10-1 to TRBJ1-5, with D unclear. The source is a man aged 65-85 years in good health. The source material was blood. The CDR3 loop is CASSDGRNQPQHF. CDR3 nucleotide sequence: TGCGCCAGCAGTGACGGGCGGAATCAGCCCCAGCATTTT.